The source of this T cell receptor (beta chain) is a study of blood T cells in healthy people across ages. Study at large: Template switching picked up about one barcoded beta molecule for each two T cells.

Primed by a sample-barcoded 5' primer and a J-beta primer mix, a second PCR proceeded for roughly 7 to 12 cycles. TCRdb re-derived calls from the 5' RACE reads in MiXCR, one entry per CDR3 protein. The data hold around 1,600,000 distinct CDR3 sequences, with 40% to 45% observed a single time. Samples each had at least 5.5 micrograms of total RNA extracted. Trimming pared 2 bases from V and 4 bases from J, leaving 11 bases between. Germline CDR1 SEHNR, CDR2 FQNEAQ (reference sequence). This CDR3 contains 14 residues. With respect to this clonotype: Its antigen is not identified.

Findings and caveats of the study: TCR beta diversity per million T cells fell roughly linearly with age.

Sequenced input: blood. The rearrangement links TRBV7-9 to TRBJ1-2; D call uncertain. This receptor was identified in a young woman in good health. The CDR3 sequence is CASSLPEQVYGYTF. The CDR3 region has the DNA TGTGCCAGCAGCTTACCCGAGCAGGTCTATGGCTACACCTTC.